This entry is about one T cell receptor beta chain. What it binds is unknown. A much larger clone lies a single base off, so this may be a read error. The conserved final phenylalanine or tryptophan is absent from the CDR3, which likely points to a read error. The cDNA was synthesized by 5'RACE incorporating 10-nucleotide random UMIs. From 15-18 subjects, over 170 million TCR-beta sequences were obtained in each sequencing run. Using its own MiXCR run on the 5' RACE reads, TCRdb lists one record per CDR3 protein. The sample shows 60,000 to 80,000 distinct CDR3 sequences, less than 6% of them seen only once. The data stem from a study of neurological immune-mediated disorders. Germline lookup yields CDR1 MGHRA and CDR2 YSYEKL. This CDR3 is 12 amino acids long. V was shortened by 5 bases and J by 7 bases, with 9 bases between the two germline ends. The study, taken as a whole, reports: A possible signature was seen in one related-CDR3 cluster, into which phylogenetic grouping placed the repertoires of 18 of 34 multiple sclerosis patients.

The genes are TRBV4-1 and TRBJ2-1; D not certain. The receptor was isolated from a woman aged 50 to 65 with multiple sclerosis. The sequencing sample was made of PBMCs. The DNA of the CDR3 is TGCGCCAGCAGCGGTCAGGCAAATGAGCAGTTCATC. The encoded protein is CASSGQANEQFI.